The sequence of this T cell receptor (beta chain) was determined in a study of blood T cell repertoires in COVID-19. Study as a whole: The cDNA or gDNA used as material had been derived from T cells, B-cell-depleted T cells, or PBMCs.

From germline, CDR1 is SGHRS and CDR2 YFSETQ. Germline trimming cut 1 base from V and 6 bases from J; bases unmatched to any gene: 7. The CDR3 is made up of 14 amino acids. In the authors' methods: Estimated nucleated cell counts came from reference gene primer amplification. Assay: immunoSEQ multiplex PCR; the TCRdb copy retains only in-frame clones and omits some. From that table come the V and J calls and clone size; the DNA was used to work out D and trimming. The sample consists of roughly 69,000 clones, 90% of them appearing once. The sample comprised peripheral blood. V gene TRBV5-1 combines with J gene TRBJ2-7; 7 nucleotides line up with TRBD1. The source of this sequence is a man aged 50-59 years with acute or convalescent COVID-19. In DNA, the CDR3 is TGCGCCAGCAGCTTGCAAGGGGGCGGATTCGAGCAGTACTTC. This gives the protein CASSLQGGGFEQYF.